This T cell receptor beta chain was found in a study of OX40 agonist ivuxolimab in advanced cancers. Study information: Prior checkpoint blockade (anti-PD-1, anti-PD-L1 or anti-CTLA-4) was permitted; under 50% had it.

Measured with immunoSEQ multiplex PCR; TCRdb has only the in-frame clones, and not every one. This table has 100,000 or so clones, 90% appearing once. V was pared by 4 bases and J by 0 bases, with 15 bases between. The CDR3 runs to 16 residues. Germline CDR1 LGHNA, CDR2 YSLEER. The genes are TRBV4-3 and TRBJ2-5; D may be TRBD1 (6 bases). The sample consisted of CD4+ or CD8+ T cells sorted from blood, taken in a trial of the OX40 agonist ivuxolimab. The receptor was derived from an adult with an advanced solid tumor such as melanoma, head and neck, liver or kidney cancer. The CDR3 DNA sequence: TGCGCCAGCAGCCGTACCCGACAGGTAAACCAAGAGACCCAGTACTTC. It is translated as CASSRTRQVNQETQYF.